Following are 20 T cell receptor beta chains from one sample sequenced in a study of identical twins. TCRdb re-called the 5' RACE reads with MiXCR, one entry per CDR3 protein. The repertoire has around 230,000 distinct CDR3 sequences, over 5% of them found once; the top ten carry more than 14%. These data were also filed under a second study, of T cells expressing NK-cell markers.

The sample was CD8+ T cells sorted from blood. The receptors shown here come from a young woman in good health.

This clonotype appeared many times. The V and J genes are TRBV6-4 and TRBJ2-2, with 9 bases aligning to TRBD2. Trimming removed 4 bases from V and 7 bases from J; junction bases left unmatched: 4. The germline gives CDR1 MRHNA, CDR2 SNTAGT. The CDR3 sequence is 14 residues long. CDR3 residues: CASSGSGSGGELFF. The CDR3 DNA reads as TGTGCCAGCAGTGGTAGCGGGAGCGGCGGGGAGCTGTTTTTT.

This clonotype was picked up a small number of times. This chain connects TRBV6-2 or TRBV6-3 to TRBJ2-1; TRBD2 matches 9 bases. Germline assignment: CDR1 MNHEY and CDR2 SVGEGT. The V segment lost 2 bases and the J segment 8 bases; nucleotides outside the gene matches: 19. CDR3 size: 19 residues. CDR3 sequence reads: CASSYPPVASGKVMDEQFF. As DNA, the CDR3 is TGTGCCAGCAGTTACCCCCCGGTTGCTAGCGGGAAAGTGATGGATGAGCAGTTCTTC.

There are a few counts of this clonotype. The chain has TRBV14 and TRBJ1-1; D not certain. Per the germline V gene, CDR1 is SGHDN and CDR2 is FVKESK. The CDR3 consists of 13 residues. Trimming took off 4 bases at V and 8 bases at J, with 14 bases between the two ends. As DNA, the CDR3 is TGTGCCAGCAGCCCACGCGCGGGCGGCGAAGCTTTCTTT. This gives the protein CASSPRAGGEAFF.

A note on this clonotype: The junction and the germline gene differ at one end; a read error may be behind it. The genes are TRBV5-5 and TRBJ2-5; D not resolved. CDR1 SGHKS and CDR2 YYEKEE come from the germline V gene (reference sequence). The CDR3 consists of 15 residues. The CDR3 DNA follows: TGTTCCAGCAGCTTGGATTATGTAACACAAGAGACCCAGTACTTC. Translated, it gives CSSSLDYVTQETQYF. Drawing the rest from reference TRBV5-5 and TRBJ2-5, the complete variable domain is DAGVTQSPTHLIKTRGQQVTLRCSPISGHKSVSWYQQVLGQGPQFIFQYYEKEERGRGNFPDRFSARQFPNYSSELNVNALLLGDSALYLCSSSLDYVTQETQYFGPGTRLLVL.

The chain uses TRBV4-2 and TRBJ2-1, with D tentatively TRBD1 (5 bases). Between the trimmed V and J ends, which lost 10 bases and 6 bases, there was a span of 13 bases. Germline V lookup: CDR1 LGHNA, CDR2 YNFKEQ. The CDR3 runs 12 residues. This CDR3 reads CAMGPGANEQFF. The CDR3 coding sequence is TGTGCCATGGGCCCTGGGGCCAATGAGCAGTTCTTC.

The V call is TRBV6-1, the J call TRBJ2-3, with D perhaps TRBD2 (6 bases). CDR1 MNHNS and CDR2 SASEGT come from the germline V gene. The V gene lost 7 bases and the J gene lost 1 base, with 12 bases spanning the gap. The CDR3 is 14 amino acids. The CDR3: CASTGGIGTDTQYF. The CDR3 DNA is TGTGCCAGCACGGGCGGGATCGGCACAGATACGCAGTATTTT.

This clonotype was detected many times. The chain recombines TRBV6-1 with TRBJ2-7; TRBD2 aligns across 12 bases. The J segment lost 2 bases and the V segment lost 1 base, leaving 0 bases of the junction unmatched. The CDR3 sequence is 15 residues long. Germline V gene sequence: CDR1 MNHNS, CDR2 SASEGT. Written as DNA, the CDR3 is TGTGCCAGCAGTGAAGGGACTAGCGGGACCTACGAGCAGTACTTC. Translated: CASSEGTSGTYEQYF.

This clonotype has ten or more counts. The CDR3 here is CASSVEPSSYEQYF. CDR3 bases: TGTGCCAGCAGCGTAGAGCCGAGCTCCTACGAGCAGTACTTC. V is TRBV9 and J is TRBJ2-7; no reliable D call. Trimming shortened V by 0 bases and J by 0 bases, and 7 bases separated the two germline ends. CDR3 length: 14 amino acids. Germline V CDR1 and CDR2: SGDLS, YYNGEE. Based on the CDR3 plus reference TRBV9 and TRBJ2-7, the full variable domain is DSGVTQTPKHLITATGQRVTLRCSPRSGDLSVYWYQQSLDQGLQFLIQYYNGEERAKGNILERFSAQQFPDLHSELNLSSLELGDSALYFCASSVEPSSYEQYFGPGTRLTVT.

The chain couples TRBV14 to TRBJ2-5, with 7 bases that match TRBD1. Germline V gene data show CDR1 as SGHDN and CDR2 as FVKESK. V gave up 4 bases and J gave up 3 bases; unmatched junction bases: 8. The length of the CDR3 is 15 residues. DNA for the CDR3: TGTGCCAGCAGCCCTCCGGGACAGCGGAAAGAGACCCAGTACTTC. Protein: CASSPPGQRKETQYF.

This clonotype appeared many times. The rearrangement joins TRBV7-9 to TRBJ2-3, with a weak D call TRBD2 (6 bases). V lost 4 bases and J 0 bases, leaving 17 bases between the germline ends. The germline V gene has CDR1 SEHNR and CDR2 FQNEAQ (reference sequence). This CDR3 spans 17 amino acids. CDR3 protein: CASSSLETRKSTDTQYF. The CDR3 DNA follows: TGTGCCAGCAGCTCACTCGAGACTAGAAAAAGCACAGATACGCAGTATTTT.

This clonotype was found many times. V gene TRBV7-9 combines with J gene TRBJ2-7; 10 positions agree with TRBD2. Germline trimming cut 4 bases from V and 2 bases from J; bases unmatched to any gene: 2. Germline V gene data show CDR1 as SEHNR and CDR2 as FQNEAQ (reference sequence). This CDR3 has 14 residues. The CDR3 region has the DNA TGTGCCAGCAGCTCTAGCGGGAGACCCTACGAGCAGTACTTC. Amino acid sequence: CASSSSGRPYEQYF.

This clonotype was detected only a few times. In nucleotides, the CDR3 is TGTGCCAGCAGCCGTTCCGGACAGGGAGATGGCTACACCTTC. Its translation is CASSRSGQGDGYTF. The J gene is TRBJ1-2, the V gene TRBV11-2; 8 positions match TRBD1. V dropped 5 bases and J dropped 6; count of bases not matched to a gene: 8. CDR1 is SGHAT, CDR2 FQNNGV, per germline. The CDR3 is 14 residues long.

This clonotype has just a few counts. The V call is TRBV27, the J call TRBJ1-5; D unclear. Germline V lookup: CDR1 MNHEY, CDR2 SMNVEV (reference sequence). CDR3 length: 14 residues. V shed 5 bases and J shed 0 bases, with 8 bases lying between them. CDR3 residues: CASSTGNSNQPQHF. CDR3 nucleotide sequence: TGTGCCAGCAGTACCGGGAATAGCAATCAGCCCCAGCATTTT.

V is TRBV29-1 and J is TRBJ1-1, with D perhaps matching TRBD1 (6 bases). The CDR3 sequence is 16 residues long. The ends were cut back, 7 bases at V and 3 bases at J, with 24 bases in the middle. CDR1 is SQVTM and CDR2 is ANQGSEA in the germline V gene. CDR3 sequence reads: CSATSDARGDYTEAFF. DNA of the CDR3: TGCAGCGCCACGTCGGACGCGAGGGGGGATTACACTGAAGCTTTCTTT. The full variable domain, in which reference TRBV29-1 and TRBJ1-1 provide the parts outside the CDR3, is SAVISQKPSRDICQRGTSLTIQCQVDSQVTMMFWYRQQPGQSLTLIATANQGSEATYESGFVIDKFPISRPNLTFSTLTVSNMSPEDSSIYLCSATSDARGDYTEAFFGQGTRLTVV.

This clonotype was seen many times. The gene calls are TRBV9 and TRBJ1-1, with 7 bases that match TRBD1. Looked up from germline, CDR1 is SGDLS and CDR2 is YYNGEE. Unmatched junction bases numbered 14, after V lost 3 bases and J lost 6 bases. This CDR3 spans 16 amino acids. CDR3 region: CASSAHKRQGGSEAFF. The CDR3 coding sequence is TGTGCCAGCAGCGCACACAAAAGACAGGGAGGATCTGAAGCTTTCTTT.

This clonotype has more than one count but fewer than ten. This CDR3 is CSVEGWNEQFF. DNA of the CDR3: TGCAGCGTTGAAGGGTGGAATGAGCAGTTCTTC. The genes are TRBV29-1 and TRBJ2-1; the D is unclear. CDR1 and CDR2 from the germline V gene are SQVTM and ANQGSEA. This CDR3 is 11 amino acids long. V was pared by 1 base and J by 7 bases, with 5 bases between.

This clonotype has only a few counts. V is TRBV20-1 and J is TRBJ2-5; 8 bases match TRBD2. V was clipped by 1 base and J by 1 base; unmatched bases: 17. Germline-derived CDR1 and CDR2 are DFQATT and SNEGSKA (reference sequence). This CDR3 is built from 19 residues. The chain's CDR3 is CSARATNGVTSVLQETQYF. The DNA of the CDR3 is TGCAGTGCTAGAGCCACCAACGGTGTGACTAGCGTCCTCCAAGAGACCCAGTACTTC.

This clonotype has only a few counts. The rearrangement uses TRBV9 and TRBJ2-1; D may correspond to TRBD1 or TRBD2 (5 bases each). There are 15 residues in the CDR3. CDR1 is SGDLS and CDR2 is YYNGEE in the germline V gene. Trimming took off 4 bases at V and 4 bases at J, with 15 bases between the two ends. CDR3: CASSSSGTAYNEQFF. The CDR3 region has the DNA TGTGCCAGCAGCTCCTCCGGGACGGCATACAATGAGCAGTTCTTC.

This sequence joins TRBV7-8 and TRBJ2-7; 11 bases align to TRBD2. Trimming at V came to 5 bases and at J to 2 bases, leaving 2 bases not matched to a gene. Germline CDR1 and CDR2: SGHVS and FQNEAQ. The CDR3 loop spans 14 amino acids. The CDR3 protein is CASSLLAGAYEQYF. CDR3 coding DNA: TGTGCCAGCAGCCTACTAGCGGGGGCCTACGAGCAGTACTTC.

This clonotype was counted many times. This rearrangement joins TRBV4-2 to TRBJ1-2; D gene ambiguous. The CDR3 has 11 residues. Germline CDR1 reads LGHNA; CDR2 reads YNFKEQ. Trimming removed 1 base at V and 6 bases at J, with 3 bases between. Written as DNA, the CDR3 is TGTGCCAGCAGCCAAGGGAATGGCTACACCTTC. The encoded protein is CASSQGNGYTF.